This T cell receptor beta chain comes out of a study of T cells in Graves' hyperthyroidism and ophthalmopathy. Study outcomes and limitations: Ophthalmopathy, as predicted by the model, came a median approximately 5.9 months after the prediction.

Researchers amplified the TCR beta CDR3 regions from RNA transcripts. TCR CDR3 underwent first-round RT-PCR with the HTBI primer set. TCRdb called the multiplex PCR reads again in MiXCR, with one record for every CDR3 protein. The sample yields over 500,000 distinct CDR3 sequences, 14% seen once. Between the trimmed V and J ends, which lost 0 bases and 8 bases, there was a span of 9 bases. CDR3 length: 13 residues. Looked up from germline, CDR1 is SGHRS and CDR2 is YFSETQ. Points on this clonotype: Its antigen is as yet unknown.

The TCR was taken from a woman between 35 and 50 years old with Graves' hyperthyroidism. Sequencing was carried out using blood. This sequence joins TRBV5-1 and TRBJ2-1; TRBD1 might be the D (5 bases). The CDR3, as DNA: TGCGCCAGCAGCTTGGTCAGGGAACATGAGCAGTTCTTC. This encodes CASSLVREHEQFF.